This paragraph covers one T cell receptor (beta chain) sequence. Sequenced by immunoSEQ multiplex PCR; TCRdb stores in-frame clones only, minus some. The profile shows 310,000 or so clones, approximately 84% of them singletons. Germline V gene data show CDR1 as LNHDA and CDR2 as SQIVND (reference sequence). This CDR3 comprises 12 residues. The V gene lost 5 bases and the J gene lost 5 bases, with 9 bases spanning the gap. These data are taken from a study of blood T cell repertoires in COVID-19. Overall study context: The United States, Italy and Spain supplied acute and convalescent COVID-19 samples. In each case, the material was cDNA or gDNA derived from T cells, B-cell-depleted T cells, or PBMCs.

V usage is TRBV19 and J usage is TRBJ2-5; maybe TRBD1 (6 bases). The sequencing input was PBMCs or T cells enriched from blood (not recorded which). This clonotype originated in a woman younger than 30 who had recovered from COVID-19. CDR3 protein: CASSATGETQYF. In nucleotides, the CDR3 is TGTGCCAGTAGTGCGACAGGCGAGACCCAGTACTTC.